The 22 T cell receptor beta chains listed next were all sequenced from one sample in a study of blood T cell repertoires in COVID-19 (dated by TCRdb to about 2020). Library preparation used the immunoSEQ multiplex PCR assay. TCRdb mirrors the immuneACCESS table, restricted to in-frame sequences. Some clones are absent from its copies; in checked studies, under half trace to an unresolved V gene, and the reason for the others is unknown. Here the sample has 60,000 to 70,000 clones; 82% occur a single time. Clones ranked in the top ten supply about 6.9% of the sample. Source material: peripheral blood. Receptor source: a man aged 60 to 75 with acute or convalescent COVID-19.

The chain employs TRBV7-9 and TRBJ1-6; 7 bases map to TRBD1. This CDR3 is 16 amino acids long. Germline CDR1 is SEHNR and CDR2 is FQNEAQ (reference sequence). V dropped 5 bases and J dropped 6; count of bases not matched to a gene: 10. The CDR3 loop is CASSPTAGGFNSPLHF. The CDR3 DNA reads as TGTGCCAGCAGCCCGACCGCAGGGGGTTTTAATTCACCCCTCCACTTT.

The chain is built from TRBV25-1 and TRBJ1-3; TRBD1 matches at 7 bases. The V and J ends lost 2 bases and 4 bases, in that order; junction bases with no gene match: 2. Germline V lookup: CDR1 MGHDK, CDR2 SYGVNS. CDR3 length: 14 residues. Here the CDR3 DNA reads TGTGCCAGCAGTGAAACCAGGGGGGGAAACACCATATATTTT. It yields the protein CASSETRGGNTIYF.

This clone has only a few counts. The rearrangement links TRBV9 to TRBJ1-3, with D hard to call. The length of the CDR3 is 15 residues. V lost 2 bases, J lost 6 bases, and 15 bases lay in between. Germline values: CDR1 SGDLS, CDR2 YYNGEE. CDR3 sequence reads: CASSVRAGMANTIYF. The CDR3, as DNA: TGTGCCAGCAGCGTTCGGGCCGGGATGGCAAACACCATATATTTT.

The gene calls are TRBV6-5 and TRBJ1-3; a weak D match, TRBD1 (6 bases). V was shortened by 2 bases and J by 0 bases, with 8 bases between the two germline ends. The CDR3 consists of 15 residues. Germline V gene data show CDR1 as MNHEY and CDR2 as SVGAGI. CDR3: CASSYGTNSGNTIYF. In nucleotides, the CDR3 is TGTGCCAGCAGTTACGGGACAAACTCTGGAAACACCATATATTTT.

The chain couples TRBV5-1 to TRBJ2-3, with 8 bases aligning to TRBD2. Germline loops: CDR1 SGHRS, CDR2 YFSETQ. The CDR3 sequence is 17 residues long. V gave up 0 bases and J gave up 5 bases; unmatched junction bases: 11. CDR3 sequence reads: CASSLDWAGGRIDTQYF. The CDR3 bases are TGCGCCAGCAGCTTGGATTGGGCGGGGGGCCGAATAGATACGCAGTATTTT.

The rearrangement links TRBV25-1 to TRBJ2-5; D is perhaps TRBD2 (5 bases). This CDR3 is built from 14 residues. V dropped 8 bases and J dropped 1 base, with 14 bases sitting between them. Germline lookup yields CDR1 MGHDK and CDR2 SYGVNS. The DNA for the CDR3 is TGTGCCAGCTTTTCGGGCGGACTCCAAGAGACCCAGTACTTC. It codes for CASFSGGLQETQYF. Complete variable domain (other parts from reference TRBV25-1 and TRBJ2-5): EADIYQTPRYLVIGTGKKITLECSQTMGHDKMYWYQQDPGMELHLIHYSYGVNSTEKGDLSSESTVSRIRTEHFPLTLESARPSHTSQYLCASFSGGLQETQYFGPGTRLLVL.

The chain employs TRBV12-3 or TRBV12-4 and TRBJ1-2; D is ambiguous. V was trimmed by 6 bases and J by 2 bases, leaving 10 bases between them. The CDR3 consists of 13 residues. The DNA of the CDR3 is TGTGCCAGCAGCCAAACCCTAAACTATGGCTACACCTTC. Translating it yields CASSQTLNYGYTF.

The chain combines TRBV7-9 with TRBJ1-1, with D hard to call. CDR3 length: 13 amino acids. The ends were cut back, 2 bases at V and 1 base at J, with 5 bases in the middle. CDR1 and CDR2 (germline): SEHNR, FQNEAQ (reference sequence). In DNA, the CDR3 is TGTGCCAGCAGCTTATCACAGAACACTGAAGCTTTCTTT. It encodes CASSLSQNTEAFF.

This rearrangement joins TRBV6-5 to TRBJ1-1; 12 bases line up with TRBD1. The CDR3 covers 15 residues. Germline V gene sequence: CDR1 MNHEY, CDR2 SVGAGI. J lost 9 bases, V lost 0 bases, and 5 bases had no gene match. The CDR3 region has the DNA TGTGCCAGCAGTTACTCGGGACAGGGGGCCCTCCAAGCTTTCTTT. Translated: CASSYSGQGALQAFF.

The chain joins TRBV4-1 to TRBJ1-6; the match to TRBD1 covers 7 bases. Unmatched junction bases numbered 3, after V lost 0 bases and J lost 4 bases. This CDR3 comprises 16 residues. Germline V gene data show CDR1 as MGHRA and CDR2 as YSYEKL. The CDR3 DNA follows: TGCGCCAGCAGCCAAGACCCGACAGGGTATAATTCACCCCTCCACTTT. Its translation: CASSQDPTGYNSPLHF.

The genes are TRBV27 and TRBJ1-6, with a weak D call TRBD1 (5 bases). V was shortened by 3 bases and J by 10 bases, with 10 bases between the two germline ends. Looked up from germline, CDR1 is MNHEY and CDR2 is SMNVEV (reference sequence). This CDR3 region has 13 residues. The DNA for the CDR3 is TGTGCCAGCAGTTTCAGGGAGGGCTCACCCCTCCACTTT. Protein product: CASSFREGSPLHF.

The rearrangement joins TRBV30 to TRBJ2-5; perhaps TRBD1 as D (6 bases). Germline values: CDR1 GTSNPN, CDR2 SVGIG (reference sequence). The germline V and J ends were trimmed by 4 bases and 3 bases, with 24 bases remaining between them. The CDR3 loop spans 17 amino acids. CDR3 in DNA: TGTGCCTGGAAAGGTTCGTGGTTCACAGGGTTTGAAGAGACCCAGTACTTC. Its translation is CAWKGSWFTGFEETQYF.

This sequence joins TRBV2 and TRBJ2-5, with TRBD1 identical over 10 bases. This CDR3 has 15 amino acids. V lost 7 bases, J lost 5 bases, and 10 bases stayed unmatched. Per the germline V gene, CDR1 is SNHLY and CDR2 is FYNNEI. CDR3 protein: CASNQGQGIEETQYF. In nucleotides, the CDR3 is TGTGCCAGCAATCAGGGACAGGGGATAGAGGAGACCCAGTACTTC.

This rearrangement joins TRBV3-1 (or the pseudogene TRBV3-2) to TRBJ1-6; 7 bases map to TRBD1. V shed 3 bases, J shed 7 bases, and the junction held 3 bases outside the gene matches. Germline-derived CDR1 and CDR2 are LGHDT and YNNKEL (reference sequence). The CDR3 sequence is 14 residues long. CDR3 nucleotides: TGTGCCAGCAGCCAGGGGACAGCAAATTCACCCCTCCACTTT. Protein: CASSQGTANSPLHF.

J is TRBJ1-4 and V is TRBV4-1, with 12 bases identical to TRBD1. CDR1 is MGHRA and CDR2 is YSYEKL in the germline V gene. The CDR3 is made up of 16 amino acids. V lost 4 bases and J lost 3; bases outside the gene matches: 3. CDR3 amino acids: CASSPGQGAANEKLFF. CDR3 sequence (DNA): TGCGCCAGCAGCCCGGGACAGGGGGCGGCTAATGAAAAACTGTTTTTT.

The rearrangement uses TRBV15 and TRBJ1-5; 7 nucleotides agree with TRBD1. The CDR3 sequence is 16 residues long. The junction had 6 bases not matched to a gene; V was cut back by 3 bases and J by 1 base. Per the germline V gene, CDR1 is LNHNV and CDR2 is YYDKDF (reference sequence). The CDR3 is CATSSMTGRSNQPQHF. Written as DNA, the CDR3 is TGTGCCACCAGCAGCATGACAGGGCGGAGCAATCAGCCCCAGCATTTT.

CDR3 in amino acids: CASRRGQRNTEAFF. CDR3 bases: TGTGCCAGCAGACGGGGACAGCGGAACACTGAAGCTTTCTTT. The chain has TRBV11-2 and TRBJ1-1; TRBD1 matches 7 bases. The ends lost 6 bases at V and 1 base at J; junction bases unmatched: 5. Germline lookup yields CDR1 SGHAT and CDR2 FQNNGV. The CDR3 has 14 residues.

The rearrangement joins TRBV27 to TRBJ2-1; possibly TRBD2 for D (6 bases). V lost 5 bases and J lost 5, with 19 bases in between. Germline V gives CDR1 MNHEY, CDR2 SMNVEV (reference sequence). The CDR3 spans 16 residues. The CDR3 sequence is CASSLYTGTLNNEQFF. The CDR3 DNA sequence: TGTGCCAGCAGTCTCTACACTGGGACTCTGAACAATGAGCAGTTCTTC.

The chain has TRBV11-2 and TRBJ2-3; D is possibly TRBD1 (6 bases). CDR1 and CDR2 (germline): SGHAT, FQNNGV. The CDR3 has 15 residues. V gave up 5 bases and J gave up 7 bases, with 19 bases separating them. In DNA, the CDR3 is TGTGCCAGCAGCCCGGAAGCCAGGGGTGGGTATACGCAGTATTTT. This encodes CASSPEARGGYTQYF.

Only one count was recorded for this clone. The J gene is TRBJ1-2, the V gene TRBV27; perhaps TRBD1 as D (6 bases). Germline lookup yields CDR1 MNHEY and CDR2 SMNVEV (reference sequence). This CDR3 is built from 13 residues. Trimming shortened V by 2 bases and J by 5 bases, and 9 bases separated the two germline ends. The CDR3 DNA reads TGTGCCAGCAGTTTACAGGGGTCTTATGGCTACACCTTC. Translating it yields CASSLQGSYGYTF.

The V gene is TRBV2, the J gene TRBJ2-1, with D maybe TRBD1 (6 bases). This CDR3 contains 15 residues. In germline, CDR1 is SNHLY, CDR2 FYNNEI. V shed 1 base and J shed 3 bases, with 10 bases lying between them. CDR3 sequence reads: CASSEEGVYYNEQFF. The CDR3 nucleotides read TGTGCCAGCAGTGAAGAGGGGGTCTACTACAATGAGCAGTTCTTC.

In its sample, this clone was seen a few times. The chain employs TRBV5-1 and TRBJ1-2, with D perhaps matching TRBD1 (6 bases). The V end was cut by 3 bases, the J end by 1 base, with 16 bases between. The germline V gene encodes CDR1 SGHRS and CDR2 YFSETQ. The CDR3 consists of 16 residues. CDR3 sequence (DNA): TGCGCCAGCAGCTCCGGATTGACAGGACTTAACTATGGCTACACCTTC. It translates to CASSSGLTGLNYGYTF.